Listed here is a single T cell receptor (beta chain). Ten or more counts support this clonotype. Its antigen is unknown. No much larger clonotype is one base removed from it; base qualities were not supplied. In this study, sorted CD4+ and CD8+ T cells from the blood of healthy subjects and of severe aplastic anemia patients had their TCR repertoires deep-sequenced. Ficoll-Paque density gradient centrifugation was used to isolate peripheral blood mononuclear cells. Before DNA was extracted, CD4+ and CD8+ T cells were sorted using either FACS or magnetic beads. CDR1 is given as DFQATT and CDR2 as SNEGSKA, both from the germline V gene (reference sequence). Taken from cysteine to phenylalanine, the CDR3 has 15 residues. The CDR3 DNA has 45 bases and is translated from base 1. Unmatched junction bases come to 7, with V trimmed by 0 bases and J by 4 bases. Genomic DNA was used as template for profiling of TCR beta VDJ combinations and CDR3 sequences. An Illumina HiSeq 2000 was the platform used for TCR repertoire sequencing. Per the source publication's procedure: TRBV/TRBJ rearrangement plots, CDR3 size and DJ length profiles, and Simpson's diversity index were used to evaluate the repertoires. The most abundant DNA sequence in the deep sequencing data was defined as the immunodominant clone. CDR3 amino acid sequences were checked for sharing between subjects and were compared against published repertoires and the VDJdb database. TCRdb applied fastp at Q25 and MiXCR to the public reads, then kept only in-frame beta chains. Rows merge per CDR3 protein into single entries with the most common DNA and genes. The V and J calls and clone size are TCRdb's, not the authors'. The sample records some 200,000 distinct CDR3 sequences, about a third of which are singletons. The ten largest account for roughly 1.1% of the sample.

The data derive from a study of CD8+CD57+ T cells in acquired aplastic anemia (dated by TCRdb to between 2018 and 2020). Context from the whole study: A mean of about 3 ug of DNA, ranging from roughly 0.2 to 27.4 ug, was extracted from sorted CD4+ and CD8+ cells. Healthy donor samples averaged about 10 million reads for CD4+ and under 14 million for CD8+ cells.

What the research found in general, with its limitations: CD8+ Simpson's diversity did not differ significantly between patients and healthy controls (P=0.060). Around 30 CD8+ CDR3 sequences were found to be shared between patients and controls, but these sequences appeared to be highly expressed in patients and within the immunodominant clones of the patients.

Sequenced: sorted CD4+, CD8+, or CD8+CD57+ T cells (not recorded which) from PBMCs. The TCR originated in a human donor in good health, serving as a control. This receptor chain uses TRBV20-1 and TRBJ2-3, and 7 junctional nucleotides match TRBD2. The CDR3 is CSARDYGGSSDTQYF. The DNA sequence follows: TGCAGTGCTAGAGATTATGGCGGGAGTTCAGATACGCAGTATTTT.